This T cell receptor (beta chain) was identified in a study of early T cells in non-severe SARS-CoV-2 infection. MiXCR was run by TCRdb on the 5' RACE reads, yielding one entry per CDR3 protein. The top ten hold 3% to 3.5% of the sample, which has 86,000 or so distinct CDR3 sequences, roughly 13% seen once. The CDR3 runs 13 residues. Trimming removed 4 bases at V and 1 base at J, with 7 bases between. Germline CDR1 is SGHAT and CDR2 is FQNNGV. The receptor comes from an adult who was a healthcare worker with PCR-confirmed SARS-CoV-2 infection or an uninfected control (not recorded which). The gene calls are TRBV11-2 and TRBJ2-5; TRBD1 or TRBD2 may be the D gene (5 bases each). The source material was whole blood. DNA for the CDR3: TGTGCCAGCAGCTCGGGGCCCCAAGAGACCCAGTACTTC. It encodes CASSSGPQETQYF.